This entry describes one TCR beta chain. Its antigen target is currently unknown. Base qualities are not provided; no much larger clone lies one nucleotide away. This entry is derived from a study of memory CD4+ T cells and cytomegalovirus serostatus (dated by TCRdb to the late 2010s). About the investigation overall: The cohort comprised 33 healthy Belgian adults, 9 CMV seropositive and some 24 CMV seronegative. To replicate a published TCR-based CMV serostatus classifier, the researchers sequenced the CD4+ memory TCRbeta repertoires of a Belgian cohort whose cytomegalovirus serostatus was known.

The germline V gene specifies ENHRY as CDR1 and SYGVKD as CDR2. Trimming costs V 0 bases and J 12 bases, and their ends lie 8 bases apart. The CDR3 numbers 12 residues from cysteine through phenylalanine. Only the CDR3 DNA stays, 36 bases, in frame from base 1. Single viable CD3+CD4+CD8-CD45RO+ cells were sorted as memory CD4+ T cells on a FACSAria II. To determine CMV serostatus, a Roche Elecsys assay was used that detects serum IgG against CMV pp150, pp28, p38 and p52. After thawing, total CD4+ T cells were enriched by positive selection with CD4 magnetic microbeads. The samples came from a different study that was designed specifically to examine the CD4+ T cell memory repertoire. Following standard operating procedures, peripheral blood mononuclear cells were isolated and cryopreserved, while serum was kept at -80 degrees C. Staining used CD3-PerCP (BW264/56), CD4-APC (RPA-T4), CD45RO-PE (UCHT1) and CD8-Pacific Orange (3B5) antibodies, with Sytox blue excluding non-viable cells.

Genomic DNA was extracted from sorted cells with the Quick-DNA Microprep Kit. TCRbeta DNA was amplified with the immunoSEQ hsTCRbeta kit following the manufacturer's protocol. An Illumina MiSeq instrument was used to sequence the TCRbeta libraries. The original pipeline was this. After out-of-frame sequences were removed, 2,204,828 distinct TCRbeta sequences remained, averaging about 67,000 per individual. Each individual was scored according to the count of 164 previously reported CMV-associated TCRbeta sequences and the total productive distinct TCRbeta count. A beta-binomial model was reimplemented in Python, and random forests from scikit-learn, run with default parameters, were trained on data from the US cohort. On the Belgian cohort, classifier performance was reported as the median AUC, along with percentile confidence intervals, across 10,000 bootstrap iterations. The table comes from immuneACCESS by way of TCRdb, which keeps in-frame sequences with V and J called. Part of the clones is missing from these tables; in studies checked, under half for an unresolved V gene and the rest for unknown reasons. The V and J calls and clone size come from that table; D and trimming were worked out from the DNA. The sample profile shows under 80,000 clones; around 80% of them were found once. 2% to 3% of the sample rests with the top ten.

What the work shows at the level of the full study, not this receptor alone: A median bootstrapped AUC of almost 0.96 with a 95% CI of 0.76-1.00 was achieved on the Belgian cohort by the original-framework classifier. Among the 160 or so previously reported CMV-associated TCRbeta sequences, approximately 70 showed up in the CD4+ memory repertoires, with each one found in between one and five individuals. The results were read as suggesting that the CMV-associated TCR signature is, for the most part, present in the CD4+ memory repertoire. For CMV serostatus prediction, a median bootstrapped AUC of approximately 0.95 was reached with the original framework, and a median bootstrapped AUC of around 0.9 was reached with a US-trained random forest. Only CD4+CD45RO+ memory cells were sequenced, in contrast to the original study, in which naive and memory CD4+ and CD8+ populations were covered.

The sequence joins TRBV10-3 to TRBJ2-2; no D gene is confidently identified. The specimen sequenced was memory CD4+ T cells from blood. This clonotype originated in an adult in good health and CMV-seropositive. The nucleotide sequence reads TGTGCCATCAGTGAGTCGGAGTCTAAGCTGTTTTTT. Translated, it reads CAISESESKLFF.